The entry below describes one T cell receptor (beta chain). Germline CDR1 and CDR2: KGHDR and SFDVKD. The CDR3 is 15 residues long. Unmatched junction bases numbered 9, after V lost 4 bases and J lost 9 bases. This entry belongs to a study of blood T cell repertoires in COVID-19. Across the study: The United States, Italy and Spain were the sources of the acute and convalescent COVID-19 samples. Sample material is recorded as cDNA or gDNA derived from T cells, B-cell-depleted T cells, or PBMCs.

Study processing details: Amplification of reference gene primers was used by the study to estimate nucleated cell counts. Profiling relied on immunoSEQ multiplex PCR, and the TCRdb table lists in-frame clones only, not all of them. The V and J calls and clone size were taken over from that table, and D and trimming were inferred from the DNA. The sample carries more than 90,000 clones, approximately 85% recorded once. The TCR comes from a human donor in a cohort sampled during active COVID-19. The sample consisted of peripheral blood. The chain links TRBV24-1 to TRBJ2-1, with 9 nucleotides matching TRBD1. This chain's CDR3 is CATSDRRQGVGEQFF. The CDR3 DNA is TGTGCCACCAGTGACAGAAGACAGGGGGTAGGTGAGCAGTTCTTC.